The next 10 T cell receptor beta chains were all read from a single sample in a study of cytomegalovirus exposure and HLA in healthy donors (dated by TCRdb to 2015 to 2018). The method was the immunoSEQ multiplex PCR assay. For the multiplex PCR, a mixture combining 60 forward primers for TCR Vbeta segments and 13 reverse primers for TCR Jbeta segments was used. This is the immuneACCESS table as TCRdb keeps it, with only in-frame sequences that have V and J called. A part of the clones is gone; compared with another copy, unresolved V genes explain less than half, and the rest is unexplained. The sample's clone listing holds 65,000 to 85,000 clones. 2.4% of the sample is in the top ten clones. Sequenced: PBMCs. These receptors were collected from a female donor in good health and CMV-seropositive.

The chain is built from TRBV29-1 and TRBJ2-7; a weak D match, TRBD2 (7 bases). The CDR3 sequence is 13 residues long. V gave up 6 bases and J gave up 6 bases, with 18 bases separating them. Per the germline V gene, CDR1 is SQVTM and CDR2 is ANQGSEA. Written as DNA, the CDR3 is TGCAGCGTGACTAGGGGGGGGGCCCTCGAGCAGTACTTC. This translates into CSVTRGGALEQYF.

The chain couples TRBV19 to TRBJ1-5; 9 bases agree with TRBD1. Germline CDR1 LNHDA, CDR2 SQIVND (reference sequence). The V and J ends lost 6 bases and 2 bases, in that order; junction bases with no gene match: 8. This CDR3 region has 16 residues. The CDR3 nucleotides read TGTGCCAGTAGGGTACAGGGGGCTCGGGGCAATCAGCCCCAGCATTTT. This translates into CASRVQGARGNQPQHF.

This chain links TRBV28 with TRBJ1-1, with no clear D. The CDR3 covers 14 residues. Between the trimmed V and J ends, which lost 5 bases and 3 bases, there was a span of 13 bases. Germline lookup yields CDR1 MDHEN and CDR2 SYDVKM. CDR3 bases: TGTGCCAGCAGTAATATCCAGGCCTACACTGAAGCTTTCTTT. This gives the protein CASSNIQAYTEAFF.

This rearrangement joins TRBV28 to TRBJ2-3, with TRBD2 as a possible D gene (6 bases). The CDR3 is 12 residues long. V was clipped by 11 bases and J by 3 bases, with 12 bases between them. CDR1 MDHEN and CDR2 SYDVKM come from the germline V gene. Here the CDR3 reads CASEGATDTQYF. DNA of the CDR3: TGTGCCTCGGAGGGAGCAACAGATACGCAGTATTTT.

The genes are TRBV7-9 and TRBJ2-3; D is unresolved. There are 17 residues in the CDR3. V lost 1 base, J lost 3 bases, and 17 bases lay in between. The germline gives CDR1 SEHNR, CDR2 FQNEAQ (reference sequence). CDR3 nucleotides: TGTGCCAGCAGCTTAGATATATTTGGAGTTAGTACAGATACGCAGTATTTT. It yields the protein CASSLDIFGVSTDTQYF.

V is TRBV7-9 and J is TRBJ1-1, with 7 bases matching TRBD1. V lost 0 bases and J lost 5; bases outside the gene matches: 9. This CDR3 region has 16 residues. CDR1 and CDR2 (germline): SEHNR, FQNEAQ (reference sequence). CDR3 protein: CASSLAVAGGNTEAFF. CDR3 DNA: TGTGCCAGCAGCTTAGCGGTGGCAGGGGGTAATACTGAAGCTTTCTTT. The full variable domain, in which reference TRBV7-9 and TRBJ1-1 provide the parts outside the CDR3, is DTGVSQNPRHKITKRGQNVTFRCDPISEHNRLYWYRQTLGQGPEFLTYFQNEAQLEKSRLLSDRFSAERPKGSFSTLEIQRTEQGDSAMYLCASSLAVAGGNTEAFFGQGTRLTVV.

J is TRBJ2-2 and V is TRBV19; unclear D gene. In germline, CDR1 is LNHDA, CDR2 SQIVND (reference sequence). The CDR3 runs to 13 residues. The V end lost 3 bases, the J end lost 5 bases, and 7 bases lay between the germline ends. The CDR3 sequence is CASSILATGELFF. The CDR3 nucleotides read TGTGCCAGTAGTATTTTGGCTACCGGGGAGCTGTTTTTT.

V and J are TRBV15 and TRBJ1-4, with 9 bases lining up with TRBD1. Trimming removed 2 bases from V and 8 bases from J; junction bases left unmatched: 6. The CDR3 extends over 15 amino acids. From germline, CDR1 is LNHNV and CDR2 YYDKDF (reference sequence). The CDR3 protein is CATSRQTGGGEKLFF. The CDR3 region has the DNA TGTGCCACCAGCAGACAGACAGGGGGAGGAGAAAAACTGTTTTTT.

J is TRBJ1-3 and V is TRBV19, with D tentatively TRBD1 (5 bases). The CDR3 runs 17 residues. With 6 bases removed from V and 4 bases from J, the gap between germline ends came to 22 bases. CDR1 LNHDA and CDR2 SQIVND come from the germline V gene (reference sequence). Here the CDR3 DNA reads TGTGCCAGTAGGGCGAGCAGGGCCGACCTGGGAGGAAACACCATATATTTT. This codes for CASRASRADLGGNTIYF.

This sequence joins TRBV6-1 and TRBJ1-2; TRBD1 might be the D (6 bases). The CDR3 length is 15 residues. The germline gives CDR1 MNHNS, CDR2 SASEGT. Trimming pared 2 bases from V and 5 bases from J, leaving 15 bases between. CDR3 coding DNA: TGTGCCAGCAGTGAAAGTGGCAGGGGCGCGTATGGCTACACCTTC. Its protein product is CASSESGRGAYGYTF.